One sample yielded the 10 T cell receptor beta chains listed below, sequenced in a study of blood T cell repertoires in COVID-19. Clones were read by immunoSEQ multiplex PCR, and TCRdb kept only the in-frame ones, dropping some. The profile covers some 96,000 clones, with over 65% appearing a single time and around 13% taken by the ten largest. The sequenced sample consisted of peripheral blood. The receptors originated from a human donor in a cohort sampled during active COVID-19.

The V call is TRBV7-2, the J call TRBJ2-2; possibly TRBD1 for D (5 bases). This CDR3 spans 15 amino acids. Germline-derived CDR1 and CDR2 are SGHTA and FQGNSA. Deletions cut 4 bases from V and 5 bases from J, with 14 bases between. The CDR3 nucleotides are TGTGCCAGCAGCTCCGATCGGACAAGGACCGGGGAGCTGTTTTTT. Protein sequence: CASSSDRTRTGELFF.

V is TRBV10-1 and J is TRBJ2-1, with a possible D match to TRBD1 (5 bases). This CDR3 region has 12 residues. V was shortened by 4 bases and J by 7 bases, with 8 bases between the two germline ends. Per the germline V gene, CDR1 is WNHNN and CDR2 is SYGVQD (reference sequence). The CDR3 sequence: CASSGQLNEQFF. The CDR3 DNA is TGCGCCAGCAGTGGACAGCTAAATGAGCAGTTCTTC.

CDR3 protein: CAFGLGPFF. CDR3 coding DNA: TGTGCCTTTGGACTAGGACCGTTCTTC. The chain carries TRBV30 and TRBJ2-1; TRBD2 aligns across 7 bases. With V trimmed by 7 bases and J by 15 bases, 6 bases remained unmatched. Germline V gene data show CDR1 as GTSNPN and CDR2 as SVGIG (reference sequence). There are 9 residues in the CDR3.

The chain has TRBV2 and TRBJ2-1; TRBD2 aligns across 10 bases. This CDR3 contains 13 residues. After removal of 4 bases from V and 6 bases from J, the junction contained 0 bases not matched to a gene. Germline CDR1 and CDR2: SNHLY and FYNNEI. The CDR3 coding sequence is TGTGCCAGCAGTGTAGCGGGAGGCAATGAGCAGTTCTTC. The encoded protein is CASSVAGGNEQFF.

The V gene is TRBV5-6, the J gene TRBJ2-5; D unclear. The CDR3 is made up of 13 amino acids. The germline CDR1 and CDR2 sequences are SGHDT and YYEEEE. V was shortened by 4 bases and J by 9 bases, with 16 bases between the two germline ends. CDR3 sequence reads: CASSGNAPPAQYF. In nucleotides, the CDR3 is TGTGCCAGCAGCGGTAATGCCCCCCCGGCCCAGTACTTC.

As DNA, the CDR3 is TGCGCCAGCAGCTCCCCCGGGACAGACAATGAGCAGTTCTTC. It yields the protein CASSSPGTDNEQFF. The chain has TRBV5-1 and TRBJ2-1, with 7 bases identical to TRBD1. Losses at the gene ends were 3 bases for V and 5 bases for J; bases not matched to a gene: 5. The CDR3 runs 14 residues. Germline V gene sequence: CDR1 SGHRS, CDR2 YFSETQ.

The chain uses TRBV7-9 and TRBJ2-3; no firm D call. The germline CDR1 and CDR2 sequences are SEHNR and FQNEAQ (reference sequence). The CDR3 is 13 residues long. V lost 2 bases and J 0 bases, leaving 3 bases between the germline ends. The CDR3 loop is CASSLSSTDTQYF. CDR3 sequence (DNA): TGTGCCAGCAGCTTAAGCAGCACAGATACGCAGTATTTT.

The chain carries TRBV3-1 (or the pseudogene TRBV3-2) and TRBJ1-3; D call uncertain. Looked up from germline, CDR1 is LGHDT and CDR2 is YNNKEL (reference sequence). The CDR3 contains 12 residues. Trimming removed 2 bases from V and 7 bases from J, with 6 bases in between. CDR3 loop: CASSQKRNTIYF. Written as DNA, the CDR3 is TGTGCCAGCAGCCAAAAGCGGAACACCATATATTTT.

This clone was seen more than once but under ten times. The V and J genes are TRBV19 and TRBJ1-5; no clear D gene. The germline gives CDR1 LNHDA, CDR2 SQIVND (reference sequence). V lost 6 bases, J lost 3 bases, and 6 bases lay in between. This CDR3 region has 12 residues. CDR3 nucleotides: TGTGCCAGTAGCCCTTCCAATCAGCCCCAGCATTTT. Its translation: CASSPSNQPQHF. Combining the CDR3 with reference TRBV19 and TRBJ1-5 gives the whole variable domain DGGITQSPKYLFRKEGQNVTLSCEQNLNHDAMYWYRQDPGQGLRLIYYSQIVNDFQKGDIAEGYSVSREKKESFPLTVTSAQKNPTAFYLCASSPSNQPQHFGDGTRLSIL.

The CDR3 nucleotides read TGCGCCAGCAGCTTGGCCACTAGCGGGAGTGGGGAGACCCAGTACTTC. It specifies CASSLATSGSGETQYF. V gene TRBV5-1 combines with J gene TRBJ2-5; 11 bases match TRBD2. The junction had 6 bases not matched to a gene; V was cut back by 0 bases and J by 5 bases. The length of the CDR3 is 16 residues. Germline-derived CDR1 and CDR2 are SGHRS and YFSETQ.